This passage covers 27 T cell receptor beta chains from one sample sequenced in a study of control samples from healthy donors and cancer patients. Some clones are missing from TCRdb's copy, which holds only in-frame ones; the method was immunoSEQ multiplex PCR. The sample holds some 200,000 clones, 91% seen once. The sample was blood. The receptors shown here come from a woman between 25 and 40 years old in good health.

The chain carries TRBV5-1 and TRBJ2-7; TRBD1 matches at 10 bases. Per the germline V gene, CDR1 is SGHRS and CDR2 is YFSETQ. V shed 3 bases and J 0 bases; nucleotides not matched to a gene: 3. CDR3 size: 15 residues. The CDR3 DNA sequence: TGCGCCAGCAGCTGGGGACAGGGGCCCTCCTACGAGCAGTACTTC. This sequence encodes CASSWGQGPSYEQYF.

The V gene is TRBV5-5, the J gene TRBJ1-4; TRBD1 might be the D (5 bases). Germline V lookup: CDR1 SGHKS, CDR2 YYEKEE (reference sequence). Trimming stripped 0 bases from V and 3 bases from J, with 9 bases between. The CDR3 spans 15 residues. The DNA of the CDR3 is TGTGCCAGCAGCTTGGAGGCAGGGTCTAATGAAAAACTGTTTTTT. Protein product: CASSLEAGSNEKLFF.

The chain uses TRBV27 and TRBJ2-3; TRBD1 matches at 8 bases. With 4 bases clipped from V and 0 bases from J, the junction kept 6 bases outside the gene matches. This CDR3 has 16 residues. Per germline, CDR1 MNHEY and CDR2 SMNVEV (reference sequence). As DNA, the CDR3 is TGTGCCAGCAGTTCCCAGACAGGGGTTAGCACAGATACGCAGTATTTT. Translated: CASSSQTGVSTDTQYF.

The chain recombines TRBV11-1 with TRBJ2-1, with 10 bases aligning to TRBD2. Germline CDR1 is SGHAT and CDR2 is FQDESV (reference sequence). The CDR3 totals 14 residues. The J segment lost 9 bases and the V segment lost 0 bases, leaving 2 bases of the junction unmatched. For the CDR3, the DNA is TGTGCCAGCAGCTTAGCCAGCGGGGGGGCTGAGCAGTTCTTC. This translates into CASSLASGGAEQFF.

V gene TRBV6-5 combines with J gene TRBJ1-5; D is uncertain. V lost 0 bases and J 1 base, leaving 7 bases between the germline ends. The CDR3 extends over 15 amino acids. From germline, CDR1 is MNHEY and CDR2 SVGAGI. CDR3: CASSYSRLSNQPQHF. CDR3 nucleotide sequence: TGTGCCAGCAGTTACTCGCGGTTAAGCAATCAGCCCCAGCATTTT.

Concerning this clone itself: This specimen includes other DNA sequences encoding the same CDR3. CDR3: CATSREGYGYTF. CDR3 coding DNA: TGTGCCACCAGCAGGGAAGGATATGGCTACACCTTC. The chain has TRBV15 and TRBJ1-2; D gene unclear. Trimming pared 3 bases from V and 5 bases from J, leaving 7 bases between. CDR1 and CDR2 from the germline V gene are LNHNV and YYDKDF (reference sequence). The CDR3 covers 12 residues.

The chain employs TRBV27 and TRBJ1-4; D possibly corresponds to TRBD1 (5 bases). The V and J ends lost 5 bases and 8 bases respectively, with 15 bases between them. The CDR3 runs 14 residues. The germline gives CDR1 MNHEY, CDR2 SMNVEV (reference sequence). CDR3 nucleotides: TGTGCCAGCAGTCCCAGGGTAGTAAACGAAAAACTGTTTTTT. As protein: CASSPRVVNEKLFF.

The chain links TRBV27 to TRBJ2-5; 10 nucleotides match TRBD1. Unmatched junction bases numbered 5, after V lost 3 bases and J lost 4 bases. The V gene's germline CDR1 is MNHEY and CDR2 SMNVEV (reference sequence). The length of the CDR3 is 15 residues. The CDR3 DNA sequence: TGTGCCAGCAGTTTTCGACAGGGGGCGGGAGAGACCCAGTACTTC. It is translated as CASSFRQGAGETQYF.

The rearrangement links TRBV2 to TRBJ1-4; D ambiguous. The germline V gene encodes CDR1 SNHLY and CDR2 FYNNEI. Trimming shortened V by 7 bases and J by 0 bases, and 6 bases separated the two germline ends. The CDR3 runs 13 residues. The CDR3 loop is CASKSATNEKLFF. In DNA, the CDR3 is TGTGCCAGCAAATCAGCAACTAATGAAAAACTGTTTTTT.

V and J are TRBV2 and TRBJ1-1; 8 positions match TRBD1. This CDR3 contains 13 residues. Germline V gene sequence: CDR1 SNHLY, CDR2 FYNNEI. Trimming removed 6 bases from V and 4 bases from J; junction bases left unmatched: 4. For the CDR3, the DNA is TGTGCCAGCAGAAGGACAGGGCCCACTGAAGCTTTCTTT. Amino acid sequence: CASRRTGPTEAFF.

This clone has a single count. The rearrangement links TRBV7-9 to TRBJ1-1; no firm D call. Trimming removed 1 base from V and 4 bases from J, with 10 bases in between. The CDR3 runs 14 residues. Germline loops: CDR1 SEHNR, CDR2 FQNEAQ (reference sequence). CDR3 protein: CASSLDKRATEAFF. CDR3 sequence (DNA): TGTGCCAGCAGCTTAGATAAGCGGGCCACTGAAGCTTTCTTT.

This sequence joins TRBV6-2 or TRBV6-3 and TRBJ2-7; 8 nucleotides align to TRBD1. J lost 0 bases, V lost 2 bases, and 3 bases had no gene match. This CDR3 is built from 15 residues. CDR1 is MNHEY, CDR2 SVGEGT, per germline. The CDR3 DNA follows: TGTGCCAGCAGTTACAGACAGGGGAGCTCCTACGAGCAGTACTTC. It specifies CASSYRQGSSYEQYF.

The gene calls are TRBV25-1 and TRBJ2-7; TRBD1 matches at 12 bases. The trim removed 6 bases at V and 4 bases at J, leaving 4 bases unmatched. This CDR3 is 14 amino acids long. Germline CDR1 is MGHDK and CDR2 is SYGVNS. The CDR3 region is CASRGDRGQYEQYF. The CDR3 DNA sequence: TGTGCCAGCAGGGGGGACAGGGGGCAATACGAGCAGTACTTC.

In DNA form, the CDR3 reads TGTGCCAGTAGTATAGTACAGACGGGCACTGAAGCTTTCTTT. This gives the protein CASSIVQTGTEAFF. The chain uses TRBV19 and TRBJ1-1, with D uncertain. Germline V gives CDR1 LNHDA, CDR2 SQIVND (reference sequence). V dropped 1 base and J dropped 4 bases, with 10 bases sitting between them. The CDR3 totals 14 residues.

The rearrangement joins TRBV5-1 to TRBJ2-3, with D unresolved. Trimming pared 5 bases from V and 4 bases from J, leaving 8 bases between. Germline V CDR1 and CDR2: SGHRS, YFSETQ. This CDR3 has 12 residues. In DNA, the CDR3 is TGCGCCAGCAGGGTTGGGTCAGATACGCAGTATTTT. Its protein is CASRVGSDTQYF. Filled out from reference TRBV5-1 and TRBJ2-3, the complete variable domain reads KAGVTQTPRYLIKTRGQQVTLSCSPISGHRSVSWYQQTPGQGLQFLFEYFSETQRNKGNFPGRFSGRQFSNSRSEMNVSTLELGDSALYLCASRVGSDTQYFGPGTRLTVL.

The chain combines TRBV21-1 with TRBJ1-2. TRBV21-1 constitutes a pseudogene. There are 13 residues in the CDR3. The CDR3, as DNA: TGTGCCAGCAGCAAAGGGGGTTTTAATGGCTACACCTTC. Its translation: CASSKGGFNGYTF.

The chain joins TRBV4-1 to TRBJ2-5; perhaps D is TRBD1 or TRBD2 (5 bases each). CDR1 MGHRA and CDR2 YSYEKL come from the germline V gene. This CDR3 is 15 amino acids long. V was trimmed by 1 base and J by 3 bases, leaving 12 bases between them. The CDR3, as DNA: TGCGCCAGCAGCCAAGCGGGGCTAGGGGAAGAGACCCAGTACTTC. Translated, it gives CASSQAGLGEETQYF.

This sequence joins TRBV2 and TRBJ1-5; 7 bases line up with TRBD1. V lost 5 bases and J lost 5; bases outside the gene matches: 3. This CDR3 region has 13 residues. Germline CDR1 reads SNHLY; CDR2 reads FYNNEI. Here the CDR3 reads CASSLDRDQPQHF. The CDR3 coding sequence is TGTGCCAGCAGTCTTGACAGGGATCAGCCCCAGCATTTT. Complete variable domain (other parts from reference TRBV2 and TRBJ1-5): EPEVTQTPSHQVTQMGQEVILRCVPISNHLYFYWYRQILGQKVEFLVSFYNNEISEKSEIFDDQFSVERPDGSNFTLKIRSTKLEDSAMYFCASSLDRDQPQHFGDGTRLSIL.

The chain has TRBV2 and TRBJ2-3; TRBD2 matches at 10 bases. Germline V gives CDR1 SNHLY, CDR2 FYNNEI. Trimming removed 5 bases from V and 4 bases from J; junction bases left unmatched: 6. CDR3 length: 15 amino acids. This CDR3 is CASSTSSGRSDTQYF. CDR3 in DNA: TGTGCCAGCAGTACAAGTAGCGGGAGGTCAGATACGCAGTATTTT.

This chain joins TRBV18 and TRBJ1-5; 8 bases map to TRBD1. The V and J ends lost 3 bases and 5 bases, in that order; junction bases with no gene match: 9. The germline gives CDR1 KGHSH, CDR2 LQKENI. There are 16 residues in the CDR3. The CDR3 protein is CASSPGTGGRDQPQHF. DNA for the CDR3: TGTGCCAGCTCACCTGGGACAGGAGGAAGGGATCAGCCCCAGCATTTT.

The chain combines TRBV14 with TRBJ1-2; D remains ambiguous. Germline V gene lookup returns CDR1 SGHDN and CDR2 FVKESK. This CDR3 has 14 residues. Trimming removed 0 bases from V and 4 bases from J, with 9 bases in between. The CDR3 DNA is TGTGCCAGCAGCCAAGACCGGGGAAGCTATGGCTACACCTTC. It translates to CASSQDRGSYGYTF.

This clone was recorded only once. The rearrangement links TRBV18 to TRBJ1-3, with a weak D call TRBD1 (6 bases). Germline lookup yields CDR1 KGHSH and CDR2 LQKENI. This CDR3 region has 14 residues. V gave up 8 bases and J gave up 0 bases, with 11 bases separating them. CDR3 region: CASKDSHSGNTIYF. As DNA, the CDR3 is TGTGCCAGCAAGGACAGCCACTCTGGAAACACCATATATTTT.

This chain links TRBV28 with TRBJ2-7; possibly TRBD1 for D (5 bases). CDR1 MDHEN and CDR2 SYDVKM come from the germline V gene. This CDR3 spans 12 amino acids. Trimming took off 6 bases at V and 3 bases at J, with 9 bases between the two ends. The CDR3 protein is CASRTEYYEQYF. As DNA, the CDR3 is TGTGCCAGCAGGACAGAATACTACGAGCAGTACTTC.

CDR3 in DNA: TGTGCCAGCAGCTTGACTAGCGGGGGTCGGCAGTTCTTC. Residues: CASSLTSGGRQFF. The chain combines TRBV7-9 with TRBJ2-1, with 12 bases fitting TRBD2. The ends lost 3 bases at V and 12 bases at J; junction bases unmatched: 3. Germline CDR1 reads SEHNR; CDR2 reads FQNEAQ (reference sequence). The CDR3 has 13 amino acids. The entire variable domain, with the rest obtained from reference TRBV7-9 and TRBJ2-1, is as follows: DTGVSQNPRHKITKRGQNVTFRCDPISEHNRLYWYRQTLGQGPEFLTYFQNEAQLEKSRLLSDRFSAERPKGSFSTLEIQRTEQGDSAMYLCASSLTSGGRQFFGPGTRLTVL.

This rearrangement joins TRBV19 to TRBJ2-7; unclear D gene. Trimming stripped 1 base from V and 6 bases from J, with 10 bases between. CDR1 is LNHDA and CDR2 is SQIVND in the germline V gene (reference sequence). CDR3 length: 13 amino acids. In DNA, the CDR3 is TGTGCCAGTAGTATAGTTGCGAACAGCGAGCAGTACTTC. This encodes CASSIVANSEQYF. Drawing the rest from reference TRBV19 and TRBJ2-7, the complete variable domain is DGGITQSPKYLFRKEGQNVTLSCEQNLNHDAMYWYRQDPGQGLRLIYYSQIVNDFQKGDIAEGYSVSREKKESFPLTVTSAQKNPTAFYLCASSIVANSEQYFGPGTRLTVT.

The V call is TRBV11-2, the J call TRBJ2-4; D unresolved. CDR3 length equals 17 residues. From germline, CDR1 is SGHAT and CDR2 FQNNGV. Trimming shortened V by 1 base and J by 0 bases, and 13 bases separated the two germline ends. The CDR3: CASSLGYRSLAKNIQYF. The CDR3 bases are TGTGCCAGCAGCTTAGGCTACAGATCCCTAGCCAAAAACATTCAGTACTTC. Full variable domain (outside the CDR3, taken from reference TRBV11-2 and TRBJ2-4): EAGVAQSPRYKIIEKRQSVAFWCNPISGHATLYWYQQILGQGPKLLIQFQNNGVVDDSQLPKDRFSAERLKGVDSTLKIQPAKLEDSAVYLCASSLGYRSLAKNIQYFGAGTRLSVL.

The chain is built from TRBV6-4 and TRBJ2-2, with 13 bases aligning to TRBD2. Looked up from germline, CDR1 is MRHNA and CDR2 is SNTAGT. The CDR3 is made up of 16 amino acids. With 6 bases clipped from V and 5 bases from J, the junction kept 6 bases outside the gene matches. CDR3 residues: CASRQLAGGPTGELFF. DNA of the CDR3: TGTGCCAGCAGGCAACTAGCGGGAGGGCCAACCGGGGAGCTGTTTTTT.